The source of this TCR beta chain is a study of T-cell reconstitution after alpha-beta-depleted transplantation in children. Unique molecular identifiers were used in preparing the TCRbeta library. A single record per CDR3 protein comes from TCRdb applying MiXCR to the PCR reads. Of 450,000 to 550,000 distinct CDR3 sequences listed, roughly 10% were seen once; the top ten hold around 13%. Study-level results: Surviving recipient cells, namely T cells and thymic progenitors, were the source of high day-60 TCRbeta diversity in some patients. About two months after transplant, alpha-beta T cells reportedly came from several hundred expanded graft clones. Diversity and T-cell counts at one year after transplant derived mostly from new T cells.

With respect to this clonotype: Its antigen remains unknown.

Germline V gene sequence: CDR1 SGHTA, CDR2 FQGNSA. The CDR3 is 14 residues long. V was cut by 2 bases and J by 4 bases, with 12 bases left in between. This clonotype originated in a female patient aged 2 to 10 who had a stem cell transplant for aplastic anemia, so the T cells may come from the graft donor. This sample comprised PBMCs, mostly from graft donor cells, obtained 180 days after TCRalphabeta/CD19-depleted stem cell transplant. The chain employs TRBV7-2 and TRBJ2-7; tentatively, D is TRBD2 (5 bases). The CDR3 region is CASSLNGGPYEQYV. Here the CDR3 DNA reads TGTGCCAGCAGCTTAAACGGCGGGCCTTACGAGCAGTACGTC.